Listed here are 21 T cell receptor beta chains from one sample, sequenced in a study of OX40 agonist ivuxolimab in advanced cancers. Some clones are missing from TCRdb's copy, which holds only in-frame ones; the method was immunoSEQ multiplex PCR. The table has 15,000 to 20,000 clones, roughly 84% seen once. This material consisted of CD4+ or CD8+ T cells sorted from blood, taken in a trial of the OX40 agonist ivuxolimab. These receptors were obtained from an adult with an advanced solid tumor such as melanoma, head and neck, liver or kidney cancer.

J is TRBJ2-1 and V is TRBV6-6; D assignment may be TRBD1 or TRBD2 (5 bases each). The length of the CDR3 is 14 residues. The V end lost 5 bases, the J end lost 6 bases, and 14 bases lay between the germline ends. CDR1 and CDR2 (germline): MNHNY, SVGAGI (reference sequence). CDR3 sequence (DNA): TGTGCCAGCAGTCACTGGGACGCCCGCAATGAGCAGTTCTTC. Translating gives CASSHWDARNEQFF.

The V call is TRBV7-3, the J call TRBJ2-5, with 11 bases matching TRBD1. V lost 5 bases to trimming and J lost 4 bases; unmatched junction nucleotides: 6. CDR3 length equals 15 residues. From germline, CDR1 is SGHTA and CDR2 FQGTGA. The CDR3 loop is CASSRGQGAGETQYF. The CDR3 nucleotides are TGTGCCAGCAGCCGAGGACAGGGGGCGGGAGAGACCCAGTACTTC.

This clone was seen a single time. The chain links TRBV6-1 to TRBJ2-2; tentative D call: TRBD2 (5 bases). The CDR3 is 15 amino acids. Germline CDR1 and CDR2: MNHNS and SASEGT. V was trimmed by 4 bases and J by 1 base, leaving 10 bases between them. CDR3 nucleotide sequence: TGTGCCAGCAGTGTTTTGGCGGGGAACACCGGGGAGCTGTTTTTT. It is translated as CASSVLAGNTGELFF.

The CDR3 coding sequence is TGTGCCAGCAGCTTGACCGGACAGGGGCAGTTCTTC. The encoded protein is CASSLTGQGQFF. The V gene is TRBV11-2, the J gene TRBJ2-1, with 8 bases fitting TRBD1. In germline, CDR1 is SGHAT, CDR2 FQNNGV. CDR3 length: 12 amino acids. Trimming removed 3 bases from V and 12 bases from J; junction bases left unmatched: 4.

The chain has TRBV6-6 and TRBJ2-7, with TRBD2 matching 7 bases. Unmatched junction bases numbered 9, after V lost 5 bases and J lost 5 bases. Germline V gives CDR1 MNHNY, CDR2 SVGAGI (reference sequence). This CDR3 region has 14 residues. The CDR3 DNA reads as TGTGCCAGCAGTGACGCAGGGAGCGGGAACGAGCAGTACTTC. It yields the protein CASSDAGSGNEQYF.

The chain has TRBV21-1 and TRBJ1-6; the table's D call TRBD1 went unverified against the DNA. TRBV21-1 constitutes a pseudogene. The CDR3 length is 12 residues. CDR3 sequence reads: CARGQPNSPLHF. The CDR3 DNA follows: TGTGCCAGGGGACAGCCGAATTCACCCCTCCACTTT.

The CDR3 sequence: CASSYSPEHYEQYF. The CDR3 region has the DNA TGTGCCAGCAGTTACTCCCCCGAACACTACGAGCAGTACTTC. The J gene is TRBJ2-7, the V gene TRBV6-5, with unresolved D. V was clipped by 0 bases and J by 3 bases, with 9 bases between them. The germline V gene has CDR1 MNHEY and CDR2 SVGAGI. CDR3 size: 14 residues.

The rearrangement links TRBV11-3 to TRBJ2-5; D is perhaps TRBD1 or TRBD2 (5 bases each). Germline CDR1 SGHNT, CDR2 YENEEA. This CDR3 has 12 residues. Trimming removed 3 bases from V and 5 bases from J, with 7 bases in between. The CDR3 region is CASSFEGETQYF. For the CDR3, the DNA is TGTGCCAGCAGCTTCGAGGGGGAGACCCAGTACTTC.

In its sample, this clone was seen a few times. This chain joins TRBV4-1 and TRBJ1-6; D call uncertain. Per the germline V gene, CDR1 is MGHRA and CDR2 is YSYEKL. The V end lost 4 bases, the J end lost 10 bases, and 11 bases lay between the germline ends. This CDR3 has 13 residues. Written as DNA, the CDR3 is TGCGCCAGCAGCCTCGGAAGCAAATCACCCCTCCACTTT. It yields the protein CASSLGSKSPLHF.

This chain links TRBV5-8 with TRBJ1-2, with TRBD1 identical over 7 bases. This CDR3 region has 16 residues. In germline, CDR1 is SGHTS, CDR2 YDEGEE. The trim removed 2 bases at V and 6 bases at J, leaving 13 bases unmatched. CDR3 sequence reads: CASSFLTRGVKDGYTF. CDR3 sequence (DNA): TGTGCCAGCAGCTTTCTTACCAGGGGGGTCAAGGATGGCTACACCTTC.

The chain is built from TRBV5-1 and TRBJ1-2, with 8 bases lining up with TRBD1. Germline V CDR1 and CDR2: SGHRS, YFSETQ. The CDR3 is 17 amino acids. Unmatched junction bases numbered 15, after V lost 4 bases and J lost 4 bases. CDR3: CASSEKPSDRGLYGYTF. The CDR3 nucleotides are TGCGCCAGCAGCGAAAAACCCTCCGACAGGGGTCTCTATGGCTACACCTTC.

This rearrangement joins TRBV6-1 to TRBJ2-1; 8 bases agree with TRBD2. The CDR3 is 15 amino acids. The germline CDR1 and CDR2 sequences are MNHNS and SASEGT. The J segment lost 5 bases and the V segment lost 1 base, leaving 4 bases of the junction unmatched. This CDR3 is CASSEGLAPNNEQFF. CDR3 DNA sequence: TGTGCCAGCAGTGAAGGACTAGCGCCTAACAATGAGCAGTTCTTC.

This clone was seen a few times. The CDR3 region has the DNA TGTGCCAGCAGCGTCAGGGTTGCCGAAGCTTTCTTT. It yields the protein CASSVRVAEAFF. V gene TRBV7-9 combines with J gene TRBJ1-1; tentative D call: TRBD1 (5 bases). Per the germline V gene, CDR1 is SEHNR and CDR2 is FQNEAQ (reference sequence). Trimming pared 5 bases from V and 8 bases from J, leaving 12 bases between. The CDR3 has 12 amino acids. Looking up the rest from reference TRBV7-9 and TRBJ1-1 gives the full variable domain: DTGVSQNPRHKITKRGQNVTFRCDPISEHNRLYWYRQTLGQGPEFLTYFQNEAQLEKSRLLSDRFSAERPKGSFSTLEIQRTEQGDSAMYLCASSVRVAEAFFGQGTRLTVV.

The rearrangement joins TRBV7-2 to TRBJ2-7, with D tentatively TRBD2 (5 bases). The CDR3 extends over 15 amino acids. The V gene lost 5 bases and the J gene lost 0 bases, with 14 bases spanning the gap. The V gene's germline CDR1 is SGHTA and CDR2 FQGNSA. The CDR3 DNA follows: TGTGCCAGCAGCCCTGGACTGGGGAGCTCCTACGAGCAGTACTTC. It translates to CASSPGLGSSYEQYF.

A few counts support this clone. A read error may explain this, as a much larger clone is one base away. The identical CDR3 is also encoded by other nucleotide sequences in the sample. This chain's CDR3 is CATSRDVGLYGYTF. CDR3 coding DNA: TGTGCCACCAGCAGAGATGTGGGCCTCTATGGCTACACCTTC. The V and J genes are TRBV15 and TRBJ1-2, with unresolved D. The V and J ends lost 0 bases and 4 bases respectively, with 9 bases between them. CDR3 size: 14 residues. Germline V CDR1 and CDR2: LNHNV, YYDKDF (reference sequence).

This chain links TRBV28 with TRBJ2-1, with 13 bases identical to TRBD2. CDR1 is MDHEN, CDR2 SYDVKM, per germline. There are 16 residues in the CDR3. Losses at the gene ends were 5 bases for V and 7 bases for J; bases not matched to a gene: 8. The CDR3 sequence: CASSGDGTSGVNEQFF. CDR3 nucleotides: TGTGCCAGCAGTGGGGACGGGACTAGCGGGGTGAATGAGCAGTTCTTC.

V and J are TRBV29-1 and TRBJ2-5; TRBD2 agrees at 7 bases. Germline CDR1 SQVTM, CDR2 ANQGSEA. This CDR3 spans 15 amino acids. V lost 2 bases and J lost 4; bases outside the gene matches: 10. CDR3 nucleotides: TGCAGCGTTGAACCGCGGGGGAATAGGGGAGAGACCCAGTACTTC. It encodes CSVEPRGNRGETQYF.

This chain's CDR3 is CASSGGEGRGYTF. In nucleotides, the CDR3 is TGTGCCAGCAGCGGCGGGGAGGGCCGTGGCTACACCTTC. The chain is built from TRBV9 and TRBJ1-2; D gene uncertain. From germline, CDR1 is SGDLS and CDR2 YYNGEE. The CDR3 consists of 13 residues. V was shortened by 3 bases and J by 7 bases, with 13 bases between the two germline ends.

The rearrangement links TRBV5-6 to TRBJ2-6; D not resolved. Trimming removed 0 bases from V and 0 bases from J, with 10 bases in between. The germline CDR1 and CDR2 sequences are SGHDT and YYEEEE. CDR3 size: 17 residues. The CDR3 DNA is TGTGCCAGCAGCTTGGATATAGCCGGCTCTGGGGCCAACGTCCTGACTTTC. This sequence encodes CASSLDIAGSGANVLTF.

The rearrangement links TRBV19 to TRBJ2-2; D may be TRBD1 (7 bases). V dropped 6 bases and J dropped 4 bases, with 12 bases sitting between them. The CDR3 totals 14 residues. CDR1 and CDR2 (germline): LNHDA, SQIVND (reference sequence). The DNA for the CDR3 is TGTGCCAGTAGCGGGACAGCGGGCACCGGGGAGCTGTTTTTT. This translates into CASSGTAGTGELFF.

This clone was recorded a few times. The chain couples TRBV6-5 to TRBJ1-3; 7 nucleotides match TRBD1. The junction had 8 bases not matched to a gene; V was cut back by 6 bases and J by 3 bases. CDR1 MNHEY and CDR2 SVGAGI come from the germline V gene. The CDR3 runs to 15 residues. Written as DNA, the CDR3 is TGTGCCAGCAGACAGGGGTGGAATGTTGGAAACACCATATATTTT. Its translation is CASRQGWNVGNTIYF.